The source of this T cell receptor (beta chain) is a study of blood T cell repertoires in COVID-19. Study in general: Acute and convalescent COVID-19 samples came from the United States, Italy and Spain. T cells, B-cell-depleted T cells, or PBMCs provided the cDNA or gDNA that served as material.

All enrollees were roughly 18 to 100 years old and from approximately 25 US areas. In assigning cohorts, the study relied on participant-reported clinical history. TCRdb keeps only in-frame clones here, not all; method: immunoSEQ multiplex PCR. Here the sample spans 250,000 or so clones, approximately 88% being singletons. Sequences were obtained from PBMCs or T cells enriched from blood (not recorded which). This clonotype was sampled from a young woman who had been exposed to COVID-19.

For the CDR3, the DNA is TGTGCCAGTAGTATAGGAGGACGGGAACCCTCCTACAATGAGCAGTTCTTC. Protein: CASSIGGREPSYNEQFF. The chain combines TRBV19 with TRBJ2-1; D perhaps matches TRBD2 (5 bases). The CDR3 is made up of 17 amino acids. V dropped 1 base and J dropped 0 bases, with 13 bases sitting between them. Germline assignment: CDR1 LNHDA and CDR2 SQIVND (reference sequence). Combining the CDR3 with reference TRBV19 and TRBJ2-1 gives the whole variable domain DGGITQSPKYLFRKEGQNVTLSCEQNLNHDAMYWYRQDPGQGLRLIYYSQIVNDFQKGDIAEGYSVSREKKESFPLTVTSAQKNPTAFYLCASSIGGREPSYNEQFFGPGTRLTVL.